This T cell receptor beta chain was recorded in a study of cytomegalovirus exposure and HLA in healthy donors. Points from the study as a whole: Overall, approximately 150 TCR beta chains were annotated as cytomegalovirus-associated. By HLA locus, TCR association rates varied in a later analysis, with DRB1 showing the most and HLA-C the fewest.

Primers for the PCR totalled 60 Vbeta and 13 Jbeta. Repertoires were generated with immunoSEQ multiplex PCR, while TCRdb's copy carries only in-frame clones and drops some. The table lists over 150,000 clones, 68% of them singletons, with about 2.5% in the top ten. Turning to this clone: The antigen remains undetermined.

Germline V gives CDR1 LNHNV, CDR2 YYDKDF (reference sequence). This CDR3 region has 14 residues. V lost 3 bases to trimming and J lost 5 bases; unmatched junction nucleotides: 6. The source is a woman aged 35 to 49 in good health and CMV-seropositive. Material for sequencing was PBMCs. This sequence joins TRBV15 and TRBJ2-5, with 7 bases identical to TRBD1. CDR3: CATSRGRGSETQYF. DNA of the CDR3: TGTGCCACCAGCAGGGGCAGGGGGAGTGAGACCCAGTACTTC.